This is a list of T cell receptor beta chains from one sample in a study of OX40 agonist ivuxolimab in advanced cancers. Measured with immunoSEQ multiplex PCR; TCRdb has only the in-frame clones, and not every one. The table has 100,000 to 120,000 clones, approximately 90% seen once. This material consisted of CD4+ or CD8+ T cells sorted from blood, taken in a trial of the OX40 agonist ivuxolimab. These TCRs come from an adult with an advanced solid tumor such as melanoma, head and neck, liver or kidney cancer. Both conserved end residues are part of each CDR3. D genes are given only for firm matches.

TRBV18,15,TRBJ2-5,TRBD2,CASSPERGGPETQYF
TRBV19,15,TRBJ1-5,TRBD1,CASSMGQISNQPQHF
TRBV10-3,15,TRBJ2-5,NA,CAISERSGDQETQYF
TRBV4-2,15,TRBJ2-3,NA,CASSQDRGNTDTQYF
TRBV5-6,15,TRBJ2-5,NA,CASSLGLGISETQYF
TRBV5-4,14,TRBJ2-7,NA,CASSQANAAYEQYF
TRBV6-5,15,TRBJ2-7,NA,CASSPLRGNSYEQYF
TRBV5-4,13,TRBJ2-7,NA,CASSRYRVLEQYF
TRBV11-3,13,TRBJ1-6,NA,CASSLNRDSPLHF
TRBV18,14,TRBJ2-7,TRBD1,CASSPGTDSYEQYF
TRBV7-2,11,TRBJ2-7,NA,CASSRIYEQYF
TRBV6-1,13,TRBJ1-6,NA,CGATVTYNSPLHF
TRBV27,13,TRBJ2-3,NA,CASSFTRMNTQYF
TRBV30,15,TRBJ2-2,NA,CAWSQVTLDTGELFF
TRBV27,19,TRBJ1-5,TRBD1,CASSLWTGTGQLEDQPQHF
TRBV7-9,14,TRBJ1-4,NA,CASSFGQINEKLFF
TRBV27,13,TRBJ2-7,NA,CASSLPSFGEQYF
TRBV7-2,12,TRBJ1-1,NA,CASSPAAGEAFF
TRBV30,16,TRBJ2-2,TRBD2,CAWSVLSGRGTGELFF
TRBV5-1,14,TRBJ2-7,NA,CASSSGLGSYEQYF
TRBV11-3,14,TRBJ2-5,NA,CASSLQQGKETQYF
TRBV4-1,14,TRBJ2-1,NA,CASSQPLGTNEQFF
TRBV19,14,TRBJ2-7,TRBD1,CASSRTRQGEEQYF
TRBV30,12,TRBJ1-2,NA,CAWTLGVYGYTF
TRBV7-2,15,TRBJ2-3,NA,CASSSALLDTDTQYF
TRBV13,18,TRBJ2-1,TRBD2,CASIGGVAGLSSYNEQFF